This TCR beta chain was recovered during a study of blood T cell repertoires in COVID-19. Study-wide background: The samples span acute and convalescent COVID-19 from the United States, Italy and Spain. The analysed material was cDNA or gDNA that came from T cells, B-cell-depleted T cells, or PBMCs.

The CDR3 extends over 16 amino acids. Trimming cost V 0 bases and J 3 bases, with 11 bases left between them. CDR1 WSHSY and CDR2 SAAADI come from the germline V gene. Source study methods: By means of reference gene primer amplification, nucleated cell counts were estimated. Only in-frame clones appear in the TCRdb table, and some are missing; sequencing was by immunoSEQ multiplex PCR. D and trimming were read from the DNA, whereas the V and J calls and clone size are those reported in that table. The sample lists approximately 130,000 clones, over 75% occurring once. Sample: peripheral blood. The clonotype comes from a man aged 50 to 59 with acute or convalescent COVID-19. The chain recombines TRBV10-2 with TRBJ2-2; a weak D match, TRBD1 (6 bases). This CDR3 reads CASSESRGGHTGELFF. The CDR3 DNA reads as TGCGCCAGCAGTGAGTCTCGTGGGGGCCACACCGGGGAGCTGTTTTTT.